The following is a T cell receptor beta chain sequence with its context. Its matching antigen is unknown. The CDR3 spans 13 residues. Per germline, CDR1 SGHTA and CDR2 FQGNSA. V was cut by 2 bases and J by 4 bases, with 8 bases left in between. TCRdb's table, derived via immunoSEQ multiplex PCR, lists solely in-frame clones and lacks some. The repertoire holds roughly 2.2 million clones, with just over 90% as singletons. These data originate in a study of shared clonotypes between healthy human individuals. About the study: Aged 18 to 49, the donors were a couple of women and three men.

Study findings and constraints: Several donors shared about 5% of their naive CD4 clonotypes. Clonotype sharing among donors was expected to depend on sequencing depth.

The chain couples TRBV7-2 to TRBJ1-2, with no clear D. The specimen sequenced was naive CD4+ T cells from PBMCs. Subset noted: CD45RA+ positively selected. The origin of this receptor is a man between 18 and 29 years old in good health. Some clones in this sample may be carry-over from other donors' samples. CDR3: CASSLYGLYGYTF. The CDR3 nucleotides read TGTGCCAGCAGCTTATACGGACTCTATGGCTACACCTTC.